A single sample gave rise to the 17 T cell receptor beta chains below, sequenced in a study of vaccination and CD4 T cells after COVID-19. Treatment of the sample: approximately 9-day PBMC culture with coronavirus spike peptide pools or control peptides (ViraFEST assay). Sequenced with the Oncomine TCR Beta short-read assay was DNA taken from cultured CD4+ T cells. TCRdb re-analysed the PCR reads in MiXCR, keeping a single row per CDR3 protein. The profile shows about 21,000 distinct CDR3 sequences, 45% to 50% of them singletons. Antigens for these TCRs are unknown. The sample comprised cultured CD4+ T cells from blood. These receptors all stem from a human donor with COVID-19.

Comments on this clonotype: One end of the junction fails to match germline, which may point to a read error. This chain joins TRBV7-6 and TRBJ2-2; 10 bases fit TRBD1. This CDR3 comprises 15 residues. Germline values: CDR1 SGHVS, CDR2 FNYEAQ. CDR3 in amino acids: CASSLRQGAGGELFF. CDR3 coding DNA: TGTGCTAGCAGCTTAAGACAGGGGGCAGGCGGGGAGCTGTTTTTT.

J is TRBJ2-4 and V is TRBV11-2; D ambiguous. Germline CDR1 and CDR2: SGHAT and FQNNGV. This CDR3 is 14 amino acids long. The V and J ends lost 2 bases and 2 bases respectively, with 7 bases between them. The CDR3 loop is CASSLSGSKNIQYF. The CDR3 DNA is TGTGCCAGCAGCTTATCGGGTTCCAAAAACATTCAGTACTTC.

This clonotype was detected a few times. The CDR3 loop reads CASRLGLSQPQHF. DNA of the CDR3: TGTGCCAGCCGACTGGGTTTGTCTCAGCCCCAGCATTTT. The chain couples TRBV6-1 to TRBJ1-5; unclear D gene. V was pared by 8 bases and J by 6 bases, with 14 bases between. CDR1 MNHNS and CDR2 SASEGT come from the germline V gene. The CDR3 covers 13 residues.

This sequence joins TRBV6-1 and TRBJ2-7, with D possibly matching TRBD2 (7 bases). Trimming shortened V by 7 bases and J by 0 bases, and 19 bases separated the two germline ends. This CDR3 region has 16 residues. Germline V gives CDR1 MNHNS, CDR2 SASEGT. CDR3 protein: CASTSRGGAYSYEQYF. The CDR3 coding sequence is TGTGCCAGCACCTCAAGAGGGGGGGCCTACTCCTACGAGCAGTACTTC.

This clonotype was picked up a small number of times. The chain couples TRBV9 to TRBJ1-2; D unclear. V gave up 0 bases and J gave up 7 bases, with 13 bases separating them. CDR1 is SGDLS and CDR2 is YYNGEE in the germline V gene. This CDR3 is built from 14 residues. CDR3 sequence reads: CASSVGSQKGGYTF. CDR3 in DNA: TGTGCCAGCAGCGTAGGGTCACAAAAGGGTGGCTACACCTTC.

This clonotype was counted between two and nine times. CDR3 sequence: CASSYGRYETQYF. The CDR3 nucleotides are TGTGCCAGCAGTTACGGTAGATATGAGACCCAGTACTTC. The rearrangement links TRBV6-2 or TRBV6-3 to TRBJ2-5; D is undetermined. Trimming took 2 bases from V and 5 from J, leaving 9 bases between them. Germline CDR1 reads MNHEY; CDR2 reads SVGEGT. This CDR3 region has 13 residues.

This clonotype has only a few counts. The chain uses TRBV6-2 or TRBV6-3 and TRBJ2-5; 10 bases line up with TRBD2. Germline trimming cut 5 bases from V and 7 bases from J; bases unmatched to any gene: 7. The germline gives CDR1 MNHEY, CDR2 SVGEGT. The CDR3 length is 14 residues. CDR3 sequence reads: CASSQTSGEGTQYF. The CDR3, as DNA: TGTGCCAGCAGTCAAACTAGCGGGGAAGGGACCCAGTACTTC.

The chain employs TRBV7-8 and TRBJ1-2, with D hard to call. There are 14 residues in the CDR3. Trimming left V 4 bases short and J 8 bases short, with 17 bases between. In germline, CDR1 is SGHVS, CDR2 FQNEAQ. This CDR3 reads CASSSNPLKGGYTF. The DNA for the CDR3 is TGTGCCAGCAGCTCGAACCCCCTGAAAGGAGGCTACACCTTC.

The CDR3 DNA reads as TGTGCCAGTACGGTCCTAGGGACTCCTGACGGCTACACCTTC. Encoded protein: CASTVLGTPDGYTF. The chain links TRBV19 to TRBJ1-2; D possibly corresponds to TRBD1 (5 bases). The CDR3 totals 14 residues. Looked up from germline, CDR1 is LNHDA and CDR2 is SQIVND (reference sequence). V lost 7 bases to trimming and J lost 8 bases, with 20 bases between them.

In this sample, this clonotype turned up a few times. Its ends do not fully match the called genes, so a read error is possible. This sequence joins TRBV20-1 and TRBJ2-3, with 7 bases that match TRBD1. There are 14 residues in the CDR3. Per germline, CDR1 DFQATT and CDR2 SNEGSKA (reference sequence). The CDR3 nucleotides read TGTAGTGCGACCCCGGGACAGAGCACAGATACGCAGTATTTT. Translation gives CSATPGQSTDTQYF.

The chain employs TRBV10-2 and TRBJ2-7; D possibly corresponds to TRBD1 (5 bases). This CDR3 region has 13 residues. V gave up 6 bases and J gave up 3 bases, with 12 bases separating them. Germline V gives CDR1 WSHSY, CDR2 SAAADI. The CDR3, as DNA: TGCGCCAGCAGAGGGGTCGGCGGCTACGAGCAGTACTTC. Protein product: CASRGVGGYEQYF.

The chain links TRBV6-1 to TRBJ2-5; TRBD2 agrees at 11 bases. Per the germline V gene, CDR1 is MNHNS and CDR2 is SASEGT. V lost 10 bases to trimming and J lost 2 bases; unmatched junction nucleotides: 6. The CDR3 sequence is 14 residues long. The DNA of the CDR3 is TGTGCCACGGTAGCGGGGGGGCCTCAAGAGACCCAGTACTTC. Protein product: CATVAGGPQETQYF.

This chain connects TRBV18 to TRBJ1-1, with no clear D. Germline V gene sequence: CDR1 KGHSH, CDR2 LQKENI. The CDR3 is 15 amino acids. The germline V and J ends were trimmed by 2 bases and 1 base, with 11 bases remaining between them. CDR3 loop: CASSPDWGRNTEAFF. CDR3 nucleotides: TGTGCCAGCTCACCAGATTGGGGTCGGAACACTGAAGCTTTCTTT.

This CDR3 is CSAGSQGRLAEAFF. As DNA, the CDR3 is TGCAGTGCTGGAAGCCAGGGGCGCTTGGCTGAAGCTTTCTTT. The V gene is TRBV20-1, the J gene TRBJ1-1, with TRBD1 as a possible D gene (6 bases). Looked up from germline, CDR1 is DFQATT and CDR2 is SNEGSKA (reference sequence). Trimming removed 5 bases from V and 6 bases from J, with 19 bases in between. This CDR3 is 14 amino acids long.

The V call is TRBV19, the J call TRBJ1-3; unclear D gene. CDR3 size: 15 residues. The germline CDR1 and CDR2 sequences are LNHDA and SQIVND (reference sequence). Trimming stripped 1 base from V and 1 base from J, with 8 bases between. For the CDR3, the DNA is TGTGCCAGTAGTATAGGACTTCTTTCTGGAAACACCATATATTTT. The encoded protein is CASSIGLLSGNTIYF.

The chain recombines TRBV6-1 with TRBJ1-3; D is perhaps TRBD1 (5 bases). This CDR3 contains 17 residues. Trimming shortened V by 2 bases and J by 2 bases, and 16 bases separated the two germline ends. Germline CDR1 reads MNHNS; CDR2 reads SASEGT. CDR3 loop: CASSESGGGVTGNTIYF. In DNA, the CDR3 is TGTGCCAGCAGTGAATCGGGTGGGGGTGTCACTGGAAACACCATATATTTT.

This clonotype was counted a few times. The gene calls are TRBV27 and TRBJ1-1; no reliable D call. The CDR3 covers 13 residues. Trimming shortened V by 3 bases and J by 3 bases, and 8 bases separated the two germline ends. Germline V gene lookup returns CDR1 MNHEY and CDR2 SMNVEV (reference sequence). The CDR3 nucleotides read TGTGCCAGCAGTTTTACCCGGGACACTGAAGCTTTCTTT. Its protein product is CASSFTRDTEAFF.